The 27 T cell receptor beta chains below were found in one sample sequenced in a study of T cell responses to AZD1222 COVID-19 vaccine. Method: immunoSEQ multiplex PCR; TCRdb's copy keeps in-frame clones and lacks some. The sample consists of about 220,000 clones, more than 85% of them appearing once. The sequenced sample was peripheral blood, obtained on day 0 of MenACWY control vaccination. The receptors shown here come from an adult in good health.

This chain connects TRBV5-1 to TRBJ1-2; weak D call: TRBD1 (6 bases). The germline V gene has CDR1 SGHRS and CDR2 YFSETQ. CDR3 length: 14 amino acids. V lost 3 bases and J 6 bases, leaving 15 bases between the germline ends. CDR3 loop: CASSSPGTPDGYTF. The DNA of the CDR3 is TGCGCCAGCAGCTCCCCCGGGACACCCGATGGCTACACCTTC. Combining the CDR3 with reference TRBV5-1 and TRBJ1-2 gives the whole variable domain KAGVTQTPRYLIKTRGQQVTLSCSPISGHRSVSWYQQTPGQGLQFLFEYFSETQRNKGNFPGRFSGRQFSNSRSEMNVSTLELGDSALYLCASSSPGTPDGYTFGSGTRLTVV.

The genes are TRBV4-1 and TRBJ1-5; 7 bases line up with TRBD1. The germline gives CDR1 MGHRA, CDR2 YSYEKL. With V trimmed by 4 bases and J by 6 bases, 12 bases remained unmatched. This CDR3 is 16 amino acids long. CDR3 residues: CASSPTQGVQVQPQHF. CDR3 bases: TGCGCCAGCAGCCCAACTCAGGGGGTTCAGGTTCAGCCCCAGCATTTT.

The rearrangement joins TRBV6-2 or TRBV6-3 to TRBJ2-7; D is tentatively TRBD1 or TRBD2 (5 bases each). The CDR3 totals 16 residues. Germline CDR1 reads MNHEY; CDR2 reads SVGEGT. V dropped 3 bases and J dropped 0 bases, with 15 bases sitting between them. CDR3 protein: CASSYNPRGVSYEQYF. CDR3 sequence (DNA): TGTGCCAGCAGTTATAATCCGAGGGGAGTCTCCTACGAGCAGTACTTC.

The chain joins TRBV30 to TRBJ2-7; tentative D call: TRBD1 (5 bases). The V gene's germline CDR1 is GTSNPN and CDR2 SVGIG (reference sequence). V lost 2 bases and J lost 3, with 8 bases in between. The CDR3 extends over 12 amino acids. CDR3 nucleotides: TGTGCCTGGAGTCCCGGACACTACGAGCAGTACTTC. This encodes CAWSPGHYEQYF.

The gene calls are TRBV27 and TRBJ2-2; the D gene is possibly TRBD1 (5 bases). The length of the CDR3 is 14 residues. V was trimmed by 8 bases and J by 2 bases, leaving 12 bases between them. Germline CDR1 MNHEY, CDR2 SMNVEV (reference sequence). The CDR3 here is CASEQGSNTGELFF. The CDR3 bases are TGTGCCAGCGAGCAGGGTTCCAACACCGGGGAGCTGTTTTTT.

This chain connects TRBV3-1 (or the pseudogene TRBV3-2) to TRBJ1-5; TRBD1 matches 7 bases. Germline V gives CDR1 LGHDT, CDR2 YNNKEL (reference sequence). The CDR3 has 16 amino acids. Trimming at V came to 3 bases and at J to 0 bases, leaving 5 bases not matched to a gene. The CDR3 sequence: CASSHPGTDSNQPQHF. CDR3 coding DNA: TGTGCCAGCAGCCACCCTGGGACAGATAGCAATCAGCCCCAGCATTTT.

The V call is TRBV5-4, the J call TRBJ2-5; 13 bases align to TRBD2. Trimming took 0 bases from V and 6 from J; bases not matched to a gene: 5. CDR3 length: 16 residues. Germline V gene sequence: CDR1 SGHNT, CDR2 YYREEE (reference sequence). The CDR3 loop is CASSLGLAGGGKTQYF. The CDR3 DNA reads as TGTGCCAGCAGCTTGGGACTAGCGGGGGGTGGGAAGACCCAGTACTTC.

V gene TRBV6-5 combines with J gene TRBJ1-5; 9 nucleotides agree with TRBD1. V trimming: 6 bases; J trimming: 2 bases; junction bases outside the gene matches: 5. Germline V gene sequence: CDR1 MNHEY, CDR2 SVGAGI. This CDR3 comprises 15 residues. The DNA for the CDR3 is TGTGCCAGCAGATCCGGACAGGGGCGCAATCAGCCCCAGCATTTT. Encoded protein: CASRSGQGRNQPQHF.

This sequence joins TRBV5-4 and TRBJ1-2; no definite D call. Trimming pared 4 bases from V and 4 bases from J, leaving 14 bases between. Per germline, CDR1 SGHNT and CDR2 YYREEE (reference sequence). The CDR3 spans 14 residues. The CDR3 bases are TGTGCCAGCAGCCCCGAAGGCGCCATCTATGGCTACACCTTC. The encoded protein is CASSPEGAIYGYTF.

The V and J genes are TRBV28 and TRBJ1-6; 7 nucleotides match TRBD1. Germline V gene data show CDR1 as MDHEN and CDR2 as SYDVKM. With 6 bases clipped from V and 10 bases from J, the junction kept 12 bases outside the gene matches. This CDR3 is 15 amino acids long. CDR3 DNA: TGTGCCAGCAGACGTTCGACAGGGAGAAAGTCACCCCTCCACTTT. Its protein is CASRRSTGRKSPLHF.

This clone was seen a handful of times. This chain links TRBV18 with TRBJ2-1; 11 bases are a match to TRBD1. The CDR3 consists of 15 residues. In germline, CDR1 is KGHSH, CDR2 LQKENI. The V and J ends lost 4 bases and 6 bases, in that order; junction bases with no gene match: 5. CDR3 protein: CASSHRGTGGNEQFF. The CDR3 bases are TGTGCCAGCTCACATCGGGGGACAGGGGGCAATGAGCAGTTCTTC. The full variable domain, with the rest looked up from reference TRBV18 and TRBJ2-1, is NAGVMQNPRHLVRRRGQEARLRCSPMKGHSHVYWYRQLPEEGLKFMVYLQKENIIDESGMPKERFSAEFPKEGPSILRIQQVVRGDSAAYFCASSHRGTGGNEQFFGPGTRLTVL.

This chain uses TRBV19 with TRBJ2-2, with D unresolved. The CDR3 consists of 13 residues. Per the germline V gene, CDR1 is LNHDA and CDR2 is SQIVND (reference sequence). Trimming pared 7 bases from V and 0 bases from J, leaving 6 bases between. As DNA, the CDR3 is TGTGCCAGTAACCCAGCGAACACCGGGGAGCTGTTTTTT. Residues: CASNPANTGELFF.

The V and J genes are TRBV27 and TRBJ1-2; perhaps TRBD1 as D (5 bases). Trimming took off 5 bases at V and 8 bases at J, with 27 bases between the two ends. This CDR3 contains 17 residues. Germline CDR1 and CDR2: MNHEY and SMNVEV (reference sequence). CDR3 amino acids: CASSPAAFRDPSGGYTF. CDR3 bases: TGTGCCAGCAGTCCCGCGGCCTTCAGGGATCCGTCGGGGGGCTACACCTTC.

The genes are TRBV18 and TRBJ1-2, with D maybe TRBD1 (6 bases). The germline V and J ends were trimmed by 6 bases and 2 bases, with 10 bases remaining between them. The germline gives CDR1 KGHSH, CDR2 LQKENI. This CDR3 is built from 13 residues. The CDR3 DNA reads as TGTGCCAGCTCGACTGGACAGAACTATGGCTACACCTTC. As protein: CASSTGQNYGYTF.

The rearrangement uses TRBV29-1 and TRBJ1-1; no definite D call. The CDR3 extends over 10 amino acids. The germline V gene has CDR1 SQVTM and CDR2 ANQGSEA. Trimming took 7 bases from V and 1 from J, leaving 4 bases between them. CDR3 DNA: TGCAGCGCTAAGAACACTGAAGCTTTCTTT. It yields the protein CSAKNTEAFF.

This rearrangement joins TRBV6-5 to TRBJ1-4; TRBD1 agrees at 7 bases. Germline-derived CDR1 and CDR2 are MNHEY and SVGAGI. The CDR3 is 14 amino acids. V shed 9 bases, J shed 8 bases, and the junction held 12 bases outside the gene matches. CDR3 amino acids: CARGGSGVEEKLFF. In DNA form, the CDR3 reads TGTGCCAGAGGGGGCTCGGGTGTAGAGGAAAAACTGTTTTTT.

This clone came up a few times. V usage is TRBV19 and J usage is TRBJ2-2; D is possibly TRBD1 (5 bases). V lost 1 base and J lost 1, with 10 bases in between. This CDR3 contains 16 residues. The germline CDR1 and CDR2 sequences are LNHDA and SQIVND (reference sequence). The CDR3 coding sequence is TGTGCCAGTAGTATAGTTAGGGGCTTGAACACCGGGGAGCTGTTTTTT. Translated, it gives CASSIVRGLNTGELFF.

The chain links TRBV11-3 to TRBJ2-1; unclear D gene. This CDR3 is built from 12 residues. Trimming left V 2 bases short and J 6 bases short, with 5 bases between. CDR1 and CDR2 from the germline V gene are SGHNT and YENEEA. The DNA for the CDR3 is TGTGCCAGCAGCTTAAGTCGCAATGAGCAGTTCTTC. This translates into CASSLSRNEQFF.

The chain couples TRBV18 to TRBJ1-5, with D hard to call. This CDR3 contains 12 residues. Trimming took off 5 bases at V and 4 bases at J, with 6 bases between the two ends. Germline V CDR1 and CDR2: KGHSH, LQKENI. This chain's CDR3 is CASSNRNQPQHF. The CDR3 DNA reads TGTGCCAGCTCAAACCGGAATCAGCCCCAGCATTTT.

This chain uses TRBV20-1 with TRBJ2-5, with no clear D. The CDR3 covers 11 residues. V lost 6 bases and J lost 3, with 8 bases in between. The germline CDR1 and CDR2 sequences are DFQATT and SNEGSKA (reference sequence). CDR3 bases: TGCAGTGCGGATAGTAAAGAGACCCAGTACTTC. It codes for CSADSKETQYF.

For the CDR3, the DNA is TGTGCCAGCTCACCACCGGGACAGCCTTTGAACACTGAAGCTTTCTTT. Translating gives CASSPPGQPLNTEAFF. The chain links TRBV18 to TRBJ1-1; TRBD1 matches 7 bases. The CDR3 sequence is 16 residues long. The J segment lost 0 bases and the V segment lost 0 bases, leaving 4 bases of the junction unmatched. From germline, CDR1 is KGHSH and CDR2 LQKENI.

This clone was observed once. CDR3 protein: CASSVRRRDEKLFF. DNA for the CDR3: TGTGCCAGCAGCGTACGAAGGCGGGATGAAAAACTGTTTTTT. The V and J genes are TRBV21-1 and TRBJ1-4. TRBV21-1 is tagged as a pseudogene. The CDR3 length is 14 residues.

V usage is TRBV12-3 or TRBV12-4 and J usage is TRBJ2-2; D not resolved. The CDR3 sequence is 13 residues long. V gave up 6 bases and J gave up 6 bases, with 11 bases separating them. The CDR3 region has the DNA TGTGCCAGCAGATTTAGTGGTGCCGGGGAGCTGTTTTTT. As protein: CASRFSGAGELFF.

This clone was seen a single time. V usage is TRBV5-6 and J usage is TRBJ2-1; unclear D gene. The V gene's germline CDR1 is SGHDT and CDR2 YYEEEE. Trimming pared 3 bases from V and 6 bases from J, leaving 13 bases between. The CDR3 covers 14 residues. As DNA, the CDR3 is TGTGCCAGCAGCTCCCGTGGTAGTGGCAATGAGCAGTTCTTC. The encoded protein is CASSSRGSGNEQFF.

The rearrangement uses TRBV5-1 and TRBJ2-3, with 14 bases matching TRBD2. V was pared by 0 bases and J by 4 bases, with 4 bases of the junction left unmatched. The CDR3 loop spans 17 amino acids. Germline V gene sequence: CDR1 SGHRS, CDR2 YFSETQ. The CDR3 region has the DNA TGCGCCAGCAGCTTGGCCCAGACTAGCGGGGGGGCAGATACGCAGTATTTT. Encoded protein: CASSLAQTSGGADTQYF.

The rearrangement uses TRBV5-1 and TRBJ2-3; no reliable D call. The CDR3 extends over 15 amino acids. From germline, CDR1 is SGHRS and CDR2 YFSETQ. V dropped 4 bases and J dropped 2 bases, with 14 bases sitting between them. The CDR3 loop reads CASSDWGSATDTQYF. CDR3 in DNA: TGCGCCAGCAGCGACTGGGGTTCTGCCACAGATACGCAGTATTTT.

This clone was recorded only once. This rearrangement joins TRBV3-1 (or the pseudogene TRBV3-2) to TRBJ1-4, with no clear D. This CDR3 spans 15 amino acids. The V end lost 3 bases, the J end lost 8 bases, and 16 bases lay between the germline ends. CDR1 is LGHDT, CDR2 YNNKEL, per germline (reference sequence). CDR3 in amino acids: CASSQGWAGREKLFF. CDR3 nucleotide sequence: TGTGCCAGCAGCCAGGGGTGGGCGGGCCGAGAAAAACTGTTTTTT.